One sample yielded the 27 T cell receptor beta chains listed below, sequenced in a study of shared clonotypes between healthy human individuals. Clones were sequenced by immunoSEQ multiplex PCR, and TCRdb holds only the in-frame ones, with some missing. The sample has roughly 1,100,000 clones; 75% are singletons. The specimen sequenced was memory CD4+ T cells sorted from blood. Regarding subset: CD45RA-negative fraction. These receptors originate from a man in his late teens or twenties in good health.

This chain joins TRBV6-1 and TRBJ2-1; weak D call: TRBD1 (6 bases). V dropped 7 bases and J dropped 2 bases, with 9 bases sitting between them. In germline, CDR1 is MNHNS, CDR2 SASEGT. The CDR3 contains 13 residues. The CDR3 nucleotides are TGTGCCAGCATTAGGACAGCCTACAATGAGCAGTTCTTC. This sequence encodes CASIRTAYNEQFF.

This clone was observed many times. Other nucleotide sequences in the sample specify the same CDR3. This chain uses TRBV19 with TRBJ1-5; tentatively, D is TRBD1 (6 bases). V dropped 1 base and J dropped 4 bases, with 11 bases sitting between them. The germline V gene encodes CDR1 LNHDA and CDR2 SQIVND (reference sequence). CDR3 size: 15 residues. The CDR3 coding sequence is TGTGCCAGTAGTATAGGTGGGGGACAAAATCAGCCCCAGCATTTT. It translates to CASSIGGGQNQPQHF.

The V gene is TRBV6-5, the J gene TRBJ2-3, with TRBD2 as a possible D gene (7 bases). V lost 6 bases to trimming and J lost 6 bases, with 19 bases between them. CDR1 is MNHEY and CDR2 is SVGAGI in the germline V gene. This CDR3 comprises 15 residues. CDR3 sequence (DNA): TGTGCCAGCAGCTCCCTAGGGGGGGCCAGGGATACGCAGTATTTT. As protein: CASSSLGGARDTQYF.

The chain recombines TRBV6-5 with TRBJ2-4; a possible D gene is TRBD2 (6 bases). This CDR3 is built from 13 residues. V lost 6 bases and J 9 bases, leaving 15 bases between the germline ends. CDR1 MNHEY and CDR2 SVGAGI come from the germline V gene. As DNA, the CDR3 is TGTGCCAGCAGCCAAAGGGACTTTGGCATTCAGTACTTC. As protein: CASSQRDFGIQYF.

The genes are TRBV4-2 and TRBJ2-2; 8 nucleotides line up with TRBD1. V gave up 4 bases and J gave up 5 bases; unmatched junction bases: 9. Germline CDR1 is LGHNA and CDR2 is YNFKEQ. The length of the CDR3 is 16 residues. The CDR3 sequence: CASSPRNRGRTGELFF. The CDR3 nucleotides are TGTGCCAGCAGCCCCCGGAACAGGGGGAGAACCGGGGAGCTGTTTTTT.

Details on this clone: Other DNA variants within this sample encode the same CDR3. The chain employs TRBV5-4 and TRBJ2-2, with 9 bases matching TRBD2. The CDR3 has 16 residues. The J segment lost 0 bases and the V segment lost 0 bases, leaving 0 bases of the junction unmatched. Germline V gives CDR1 SGHNT, CDR2 YYREEE (reference sequence). The CDR3 nucleotides read TGTGCCAGCAGCTTGGTAGCGGGGGCGAACACCGGGGAGCTGTTTTTT. Its translation is CASSLVAGANTGELFF.

The chain recombines TRBV7-6 with TRBJ2-7; TRBD1 agrees at 10 bases. Trimming removed 5 bases from V and 3 bases from J; junction bases left unmatched: 13. Germline V gene data show CDR1 as SGHVS and CDR2 as FNYEAQ. This CDR3 is 17 amino acids long. CDR3 amino acids: CASSDLPPGQGIYEQYF. CDR3 coding DNA: TGTGCCAGCAGCGACCTCCCCCCGGGACAGGGGATCTACGAGCAGTACTTC.

The V and J genes are TRBV10-3 and TRBJ2-7; a weak D match, TRBD2 (6 bases). The CDR3 sequence is 12 residues long. V was shortened by 5 bases and J by 6 bases, with 11 bases between the two germline ends. Per germline, CDR1 ENHRY and CDR2 SYGVKD. CDR3 sequence: CAISSPSAEQYF. The DNA for the CDR3 is TGTGCCATCAGTTCTCCTAGCGCCGAGCAGTACTTC.

The J gene is TRBJ2-3, the V gene TRBV11-2; tentative D call: TRBD2 (7 bases). Trimming shortened V by 5 bases and J by 6 bases, and 15 bases separated the two germline ends. The V gene's germline CDR1 is SGHAT and CDR2 FQNNGV. This CDR3 comprises 14 residues. The CDR3 is CASSRGGGSDTQYF. The CDR3 region has the DNA TGTGCCAGCAGCCGGGGCGGGGGCTCTGATACGCAGTATTTT.

The chain has TRBV27 and TRBJ2-3, with TRBD2 identical over 7 bases. Germline loops: CDR1 MNHEY, CDR2 SMNVEV (reference sequence). With V trimmed by 0 bases and J by 5 bases, 17 bases remained unmatched. This CDR3 spans 19 amino acids. The CDR3 DNA sequence: TGTGCCAGCAGTTTATCGTTCATGGCTAGCCGGGAGGCAAGAGATACGCAGTATTTT. Protein product: CASSLSFMASREARDTQYF.

The V gene is TRBV6-6, the J gene TRBJ2-4, with D possibly TRBD1 on 6 matching bases. Germline V gene lookup returns CDR1 MNHNY and CDR2 SVGAGI (reference sequence). V was shortened by 6 bases and J by 7 bases, with 19 bases between the two germline ends. This CDR3 contains 15 residues. CDR3 in DNA: TGTGCCAGCAGGATAGGGGGACCGGGTCTCAACATTCAGTACTTC. The encoded protein is CASRIGGPGLNIQYF.

CDR3 region: CASSQWFLGASNYGYTF. The CDR3 DNA sequence: TGCGCCAGCAGCCAATGGTTTTTGGGAGCCAGTAACTATGGCTACACCTTC. The chain employs TRBV4-3 and TRBJ1-2; D is ambiguous. Germline V gene sequence: CDR1 LGHNA, CDR2 YSLEER. The CDR3 runs 17 residues. The ends were cut back, 2 bases at V and 1 base at J, with 17 bases in the middle.

This clone was picked up many times. J is TRBJ2-6 and V is TRBV2, with unresolved D. In germline, CDR1 is SNHLY, CDR2 FYNNEI. The CDR3 extends over 14 amino acids. Between the trimmed V and J ends, which lost 7 bases and 2 bases, there was a span of 9 bases. The CDR3 coding sequence is TGTGCCAGCACTGAGGCTCCTGGGGCCAACGTCCTGACTTTC. Translated: CASTEAPGANVLTF.

The V gene is TRBV6-1, the J gene TRBJ1-5, with TRBD1 as a possible D gene (5 bases). This CDR3 contains 13 residues. Looked up from germline, CDR1 is MNHNS and CDR2 is SASEGT. Between the trimmed V and J ends, which lost 5 bases and 4 bases, there was a span of 9 bases. This CDR3 is CASSRDGNQPQHF. The CDR3 DNA sequence: TGTGCCAGCAGTCGGGACGGGAATCAGCCCCAGCATTTT.

V and J are TRBV29-1 and TRBJ2-5; a possible D gene is TRBD1 (6 bases). Germline V lookup: CDR1 SQVTM, CDR2 ANQGSEA. The CDR3 contains 14 residues. Between the trimmed V and J ends, which lost 6 bases and 2 bases, there was a span of 16 bases. The chain's CDR3 is CSVPSMGAQETQYF. In DNA, the CDR3 is TGCAGCGTCCCCTCGATGGGGGCACAAGAGACCCAGTACTTC.

The sample holds a few counts of this clone. The chain employs TRBV5-1 and TRBJ1-2, with 9 bases that match TRBD1. Per germline, CDR1 SGHRS and CDR2 YFSETQ. Unmatched junction bases numbered 15, after V lost 4 bases and J lost 8 bases. This CDR3 is 16 amino acids long. The CDR3 spells CASSERGQGGTGGYTF. The CDR3, as DNA: TGCGCCAGCAGCGAACGGGGACAGGGAGGAACGGGCGGCTACACCTTC.

The genes are TRBV11-2 and TRBJ2-3; TRBD2 agrees at 8 bases. This CDR3 comprises 15 residues. Germline V gives CDR1 SGHAT, CDR2 FQNNGV. The V and J ends lost 5 bases and 6 bases, in that order; junction bases with no gene match: 10. The CDR3 DNA reads TGTGCCAGCAGCGAGCGGGGGCGCCAGGGGGATACGCAGTATTTT. It yields the protein CASSERGRQGDTQYF. Full variable domain (remainder filled in from reference TRBV11-2 and TRBJ2-3): EAGVAQSPRYKIIEKRQSVAFWCNPISGHATLYWYQQILGQGPKLLIQFQNNGVVDDSQLPKDRFSAERLKGVDSTLKIQPAKLEDSAVYLCASSERGRQGDTQYFGPGTRLTVL.

The chain carries TRBV25-1 and TRBJ2-5; 12 bases match TRBD2. The DNA end is a closer match to TRBJ2-7, so the J assignment may be wrong. The CDR3 extends over 15 amino acids. From germline, CDR1 is MGHDK and CDR2 SYGVNS. CDR3 protein: CASSGTSGTLYEQYF. The CDR3 nucleotides are TGTGCCAGCAGTGGGACTAGCGGGACCCTATACGAGCAGTACTTC.

The rearrangement joins TRBV28 to TRBJ1-4; D remains ambiguous. The V gene lost 1 base and the J gene lost 4 bases, with 7 bases spanning the gap. CDR3 size: 14 residues. In germline, CDR1 is MDHEN, CDR2 SYDVKM. The CDR3 DNA is TGTGCCAGCAGTTTATTCCTGAATAATGAAAAACTGTTTTTT. This encodes CASSLFLNNEKLFF.

The chain uses TRBV10-3 and TRBJ1-1; the match to TRBD1 covers 8 bases. CDR1 ENHRY and CDR2 SYGVKD come from the germline V gene. Trimming took 6 bases from V and 1 from J; bases not matched to a gene: 10. This CDR3 region has 16 residues. The CDR3 here is CAISQSPGTGNTEAFF. As DNA, the CDR3 is TGTGCCATCAGCCAGAGTCCCGGGACAGGGAACACTGAAGCTTTCTTT.

Concerning this clone: In the same sample, other DNA sequences code for this CDR3. The chain combines TRBV18 with TRBJ2-5; D gene uncertain. The V gene's germline CDR1 is KGHSH and CDR2 LQKENI. The CDR3 consists of 13 residues. Trimming cost V 0 bases and J 4 bases, with 6 bases left between them. The CDR3 nucleotides read TGTGCCAGCTCACCACCCGTCGGAGAGACCCAGTACTTC. This translates into CASSPPVGETQYF.

V and J are TRBV18 and TRBJ2-1, with 8 positions matching TRBD2. Per germline, CDR1 KGHSH and CDR2 LQKENI. V lost 2 bases to trimming and J lost 6 bases; unmatched junction nucleotides: 6. The CDR3 runs 15 residues. CDR3 amino acids: CASSPGALAGNEQFF. The CDR3 DNA reads TGTGCCAGCTCACCAGGGGCCCTAGCGGGCAATGAGCAGTTCTTC.

Of note for this clone: Within the sample, other DNA sequences also encode this same CDR3. The chain joins TRBV15 to TRBJ1-2; D uncertain. CDR3 size: 15 residues. Germline V gene lookup returns CDR1 LNHNV and CDR2 YYDKDF (reference sequence). Trimming removed 0 bases from V and 0 bases from J, with 8 bases in between. CDR3 residues: CATSRDRAANYGYTF. The CDR3 coding sequence is TGTGCCACCAGCAGAGATAGGGCGGCTAACTATGGCTACACCTTC. Complete variable domain (other parts from reference TRBV15 and TRBJ1-2): DAMVIQNPRYQVTQFGKPVTLSCSQTLNHNVMYWYQQKSSQAPKLLFHYYDKDFNNEADTPDNFQSRRPNTSFCFLDIRSPGLGDTAMYLCATSRDRAANYGYTFGSGTRLTVV.

V and J are TRBV12-5 and TRBJ2-5; no firm D call. CDR1 is LGHNT, CDR2 FRNRAP, per germline. Trimming pared 5 bases from V and 9 bases from J, leaving 13 bases between. CDR3 length: 12 residues. CDR3 DNA: TGTGCTAGTGGTCCCCCCGGAGCTGCCCAGTACTTC. Translation gives CASGPPGAAQYF.

This sequence joins TRBV28 and TRBJ2-1, with D possibly matching TRBD1 (5 bases). The CDR3 sequence is 15 residues long. Germline lookup yields CDR1 MDHEN and CDR2 SYDVKM. V dropped 8 bases and J dropped 0 bases, with 14 bases sitting between them. Written as DNA, the CDR3 is TGTGCCAGCTCACCCCCAGGGCTCTCCTACAATGAGCAGTTCTTC. It codes for CASSPPGLSYNEQFF.

The rearrangement uses TRBV6-5 and TRBJ2-1; D unclear. Trimming pared 2 bases from V and 7 bases from J, leaving 9 bases between. The CDR3 loop spans 13 amino acids. Germline CDR1 is MNHEY and CDR2 is SVGAGI. CDR3 nucleotide sequence: TGTGCCAGCAGTTACGATCTGAGGAATGAGCAGTTCTTC. It codes for CASSYDLRNEQFF.

This clone appeared a few times. The gene calls are TRBV29-1 and TRBJ2-2; D possibly corresponds to TRBD2 (5 bases). The germline V gene has CDR1 SQVTM and CDR2 ANQGSEA. CDR3 size: 14 residues. V was trimmed by 2 bases and J by 7 bases, leaving 14 bases between them. In DNA form, the CDR3 reads TGCAGCGTTGAATATAGTAGCGCTGGCGGGGAGCTGTTTTTT. Encoded protein: CSVEYSSAGGELFF.